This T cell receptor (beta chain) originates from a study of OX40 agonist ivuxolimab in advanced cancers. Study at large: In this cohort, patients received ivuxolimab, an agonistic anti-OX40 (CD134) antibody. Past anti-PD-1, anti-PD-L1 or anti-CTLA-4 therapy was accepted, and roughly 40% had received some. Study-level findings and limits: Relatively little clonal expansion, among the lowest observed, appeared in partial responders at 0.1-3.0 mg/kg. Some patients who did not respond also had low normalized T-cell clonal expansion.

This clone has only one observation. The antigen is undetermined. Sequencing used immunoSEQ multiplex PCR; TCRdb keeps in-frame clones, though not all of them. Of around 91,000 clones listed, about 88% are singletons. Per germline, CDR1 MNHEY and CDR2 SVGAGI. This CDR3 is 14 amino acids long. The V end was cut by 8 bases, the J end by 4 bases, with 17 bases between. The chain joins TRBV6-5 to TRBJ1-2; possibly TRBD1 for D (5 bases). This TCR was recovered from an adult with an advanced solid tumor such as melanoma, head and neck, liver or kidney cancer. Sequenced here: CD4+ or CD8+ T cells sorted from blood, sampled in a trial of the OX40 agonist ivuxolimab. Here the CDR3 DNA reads TGTGCCAGCGGAACTCAACAGGTAGCCTATGGCTACACCTTC. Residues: CASGTQQVAYGYTF.